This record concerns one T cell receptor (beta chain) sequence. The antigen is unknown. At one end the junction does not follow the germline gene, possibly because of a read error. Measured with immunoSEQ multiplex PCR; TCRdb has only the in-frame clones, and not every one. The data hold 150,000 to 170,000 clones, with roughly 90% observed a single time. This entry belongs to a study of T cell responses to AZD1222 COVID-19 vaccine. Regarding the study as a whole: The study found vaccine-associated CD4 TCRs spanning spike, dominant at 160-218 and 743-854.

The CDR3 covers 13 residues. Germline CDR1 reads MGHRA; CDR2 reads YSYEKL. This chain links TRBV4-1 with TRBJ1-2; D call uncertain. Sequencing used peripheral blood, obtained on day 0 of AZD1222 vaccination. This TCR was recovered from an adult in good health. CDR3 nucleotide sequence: TGCGCCAGCAGCCAAGGTTCGTCCTATGGTTACACCTTC. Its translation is CASSQGSSYGYTF.